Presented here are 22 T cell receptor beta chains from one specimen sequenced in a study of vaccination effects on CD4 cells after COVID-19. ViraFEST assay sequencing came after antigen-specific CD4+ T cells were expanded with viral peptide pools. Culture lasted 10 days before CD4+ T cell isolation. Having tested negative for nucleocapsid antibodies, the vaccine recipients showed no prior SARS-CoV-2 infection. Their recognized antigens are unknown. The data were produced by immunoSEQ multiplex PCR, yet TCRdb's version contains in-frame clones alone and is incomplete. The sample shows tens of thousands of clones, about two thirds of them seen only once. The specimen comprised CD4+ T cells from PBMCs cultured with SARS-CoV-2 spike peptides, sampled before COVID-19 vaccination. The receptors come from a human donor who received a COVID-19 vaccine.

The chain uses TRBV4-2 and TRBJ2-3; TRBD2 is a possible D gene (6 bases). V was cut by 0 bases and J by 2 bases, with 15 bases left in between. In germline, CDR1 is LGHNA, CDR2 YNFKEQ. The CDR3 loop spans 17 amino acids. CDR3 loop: CASSQENGLAITDTQYF. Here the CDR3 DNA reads TGTGCCAGCAGCCAAGAGAATGGCCTAGCGATCACAGATACGCAGTATTTT.

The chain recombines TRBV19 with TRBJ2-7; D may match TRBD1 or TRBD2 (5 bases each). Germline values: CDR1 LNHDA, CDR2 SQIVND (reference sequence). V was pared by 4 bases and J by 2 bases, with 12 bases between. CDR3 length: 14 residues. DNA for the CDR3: TGTGCCAGTAGTACCCGGGACGGAGCCTACGAGCAGTACTTC. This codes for CASSTRDGAYEQYF.

In DNA form, the CDR3 reads TGCGCCAGCAGCTTCGGGACGAGAGATGAAAAACTGTTTTTT. This gives the protein CASSFGTRDEKLFF. The chain links TRBV5-1 to TRBJ1-4; D may be TRBD1 (5 bases). Germline values: CDR1 SGHRS, CDR2 YFSETQ. This CDR3 has 14 amino acids. Trimming removed 2 bases at V and 6 bases at J, with 11 bases between.

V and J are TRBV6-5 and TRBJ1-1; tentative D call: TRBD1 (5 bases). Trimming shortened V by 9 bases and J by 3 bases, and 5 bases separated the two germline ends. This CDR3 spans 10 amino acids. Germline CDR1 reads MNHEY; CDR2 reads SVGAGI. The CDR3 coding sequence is TGTGCCAGAGGGGACACTGAAGCTTTCTTT. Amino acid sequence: CARGDTEAFF.

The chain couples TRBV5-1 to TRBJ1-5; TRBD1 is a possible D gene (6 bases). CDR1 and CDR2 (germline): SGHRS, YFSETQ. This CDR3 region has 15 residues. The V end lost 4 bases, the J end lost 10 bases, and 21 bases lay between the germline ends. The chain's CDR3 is CASSPQGGGQEPQHF. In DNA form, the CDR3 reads TGCGCCAGCAGCCCTCAAGGGGGGGGGCAGGAACCCCAGCATTTT.

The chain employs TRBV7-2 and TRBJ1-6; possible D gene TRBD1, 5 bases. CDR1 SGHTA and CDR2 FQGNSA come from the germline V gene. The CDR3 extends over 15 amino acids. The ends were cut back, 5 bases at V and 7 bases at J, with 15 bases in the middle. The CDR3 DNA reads TGTGCCAGCAGCGCCACCGGGACGAGAAATTCACCCCTCCACTTT. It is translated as CASSATGTRNSPLHF.

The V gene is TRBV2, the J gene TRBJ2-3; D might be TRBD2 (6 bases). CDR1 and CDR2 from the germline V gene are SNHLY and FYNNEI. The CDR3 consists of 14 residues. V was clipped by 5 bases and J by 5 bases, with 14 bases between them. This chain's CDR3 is CASSTRYGGDTQYF. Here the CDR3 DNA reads TGTGCCAGCAGTACCCGGTACGGGGGAGATACGCAGTATTTT.

The CDR3 loop is CASSLTSGRNNEQFF. The CDR3 coding sequence is TGTGCCAGCAGTCTGACTAGCGGGAGGAACAATGAGCAGTTCTTC. This rearrangement joins TRBV27 to TRBJ2-1, with 13 bases identical to TRBD2. CDR1 is MNHEY and CDR2 is SMNVEV in the germline V gene (reference sequence). This CDR3 is built from 15 residues. The ends lost 5 bases at V and 5 bases at J; junction bases unmatched: 3.

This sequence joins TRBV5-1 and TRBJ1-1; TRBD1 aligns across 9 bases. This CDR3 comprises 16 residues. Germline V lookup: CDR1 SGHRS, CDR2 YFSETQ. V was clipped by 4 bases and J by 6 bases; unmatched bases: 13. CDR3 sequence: CASSNYLRDRVPEAFF. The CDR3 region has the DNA TGCGCCAGCAGCAATTACCTCCGGGACAGGGTCCCTGAAGCTTTCTTT.

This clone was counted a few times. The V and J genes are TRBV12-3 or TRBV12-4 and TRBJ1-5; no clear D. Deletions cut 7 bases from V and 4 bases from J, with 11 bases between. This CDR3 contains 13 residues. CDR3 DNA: TGTGCCAGCACCCCCGGACGGAATCAGCCCCAGCATTTT. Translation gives CASTPGRNQPQHF.

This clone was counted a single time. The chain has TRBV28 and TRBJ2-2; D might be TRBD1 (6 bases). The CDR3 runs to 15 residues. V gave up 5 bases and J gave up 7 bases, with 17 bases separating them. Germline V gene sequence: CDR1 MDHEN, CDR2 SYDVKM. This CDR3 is CASSLGGTDHGELFF. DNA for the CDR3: TGTGCCAGCAGTCTAGGGGGTACGGATCACGGGGAGCTGTTTTTT.

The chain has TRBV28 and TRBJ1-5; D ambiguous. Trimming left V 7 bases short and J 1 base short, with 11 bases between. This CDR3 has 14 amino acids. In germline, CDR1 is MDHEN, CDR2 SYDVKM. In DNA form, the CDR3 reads TGTGCCAGCACCACTGGGCAGAGCAATCAGCCCCAGCATTTT. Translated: CASTTGQSNQPQHF.

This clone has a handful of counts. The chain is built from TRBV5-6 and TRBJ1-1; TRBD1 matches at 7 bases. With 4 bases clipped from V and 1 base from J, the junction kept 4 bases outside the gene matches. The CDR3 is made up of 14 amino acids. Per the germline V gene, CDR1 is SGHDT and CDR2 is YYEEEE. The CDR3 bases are TGTGCCAGCAGCCGACAGGGTTGGAACACTGAAGCTTTCTTT. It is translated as CASSRQGWNTEAFF.

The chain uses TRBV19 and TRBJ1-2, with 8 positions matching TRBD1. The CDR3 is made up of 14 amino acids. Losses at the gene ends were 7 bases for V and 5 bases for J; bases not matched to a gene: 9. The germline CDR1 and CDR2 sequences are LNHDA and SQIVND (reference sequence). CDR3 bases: TGTGCCAGTACGCCCGGACAGGGCGGTTATGGCTACACCTTC. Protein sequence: CASTPGQGGYGYTF.

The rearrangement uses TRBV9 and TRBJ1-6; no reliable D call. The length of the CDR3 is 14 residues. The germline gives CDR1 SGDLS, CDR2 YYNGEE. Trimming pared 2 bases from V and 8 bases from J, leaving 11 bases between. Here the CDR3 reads CASSVGIVDSPLHF. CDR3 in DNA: TGTGCCAGCAGCGTGGGGATCGTGGATTCACCCCTCCACTTT. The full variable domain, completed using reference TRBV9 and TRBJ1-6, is DSGVTQTPKHLITATGQRVTLRCSPRSGDLSVYWYQQSLDQGLQFLIQYYNGEERAKGNILERFSAQQFPDLHSELNLSSLELGDSALYFCASSVGIVDSPLHFGNGTRLTVT.

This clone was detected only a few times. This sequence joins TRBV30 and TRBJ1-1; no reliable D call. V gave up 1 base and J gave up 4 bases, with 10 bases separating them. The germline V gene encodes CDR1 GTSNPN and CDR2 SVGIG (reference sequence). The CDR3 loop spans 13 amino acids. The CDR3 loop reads CAWSDQITTEAFF. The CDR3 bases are TGTGCCTGGAGTGATCAAATCACCACTGAAGCTTTCTTT.

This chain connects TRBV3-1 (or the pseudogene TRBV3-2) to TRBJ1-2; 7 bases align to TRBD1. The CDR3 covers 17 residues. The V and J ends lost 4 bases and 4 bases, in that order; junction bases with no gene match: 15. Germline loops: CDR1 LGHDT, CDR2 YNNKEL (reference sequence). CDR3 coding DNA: TGTGCCAGCAGCCTAAGACCGGGACAGCCTCAGCTCTATGGCTACACCTTC. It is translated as CASSLRPGQPQLYGYTF.

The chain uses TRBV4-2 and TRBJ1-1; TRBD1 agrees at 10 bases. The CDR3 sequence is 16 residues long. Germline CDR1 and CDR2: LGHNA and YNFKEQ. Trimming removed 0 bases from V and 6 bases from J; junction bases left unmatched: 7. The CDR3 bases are TGTGCCAGCAGCCAAGACTTTCCGACAGGGGGCTCTGAAGCTTTCTTT. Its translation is CASSQDFPTGGSEAFF.

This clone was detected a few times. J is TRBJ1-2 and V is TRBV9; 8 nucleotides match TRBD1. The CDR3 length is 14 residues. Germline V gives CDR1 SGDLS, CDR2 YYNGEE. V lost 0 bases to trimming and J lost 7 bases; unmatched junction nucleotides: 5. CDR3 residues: CASSVGQGQVGYTF. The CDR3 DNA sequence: TGTGCCAGCAGCGTAGGACAGGGACAGGTTGGCTACACCTTC.

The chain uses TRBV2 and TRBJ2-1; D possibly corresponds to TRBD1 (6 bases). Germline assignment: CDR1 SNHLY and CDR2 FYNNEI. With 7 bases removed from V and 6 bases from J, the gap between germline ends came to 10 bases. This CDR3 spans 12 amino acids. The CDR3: CASNRRGNEQFF. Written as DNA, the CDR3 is TGTGCCAGCAACCGCAGGGGCAATGAGCAGTTCTTC. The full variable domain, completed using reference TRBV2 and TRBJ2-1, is EPEVTQTPSHQVTQMGQEVILRCVPISNHLYFYWYRQILGQKVEFLVSFYNNEISEKSEIFDDQFSVERPDGSNFTLKIRSTKLEDSAMYFCASNRRGNEQFFGPGTRLTVL.

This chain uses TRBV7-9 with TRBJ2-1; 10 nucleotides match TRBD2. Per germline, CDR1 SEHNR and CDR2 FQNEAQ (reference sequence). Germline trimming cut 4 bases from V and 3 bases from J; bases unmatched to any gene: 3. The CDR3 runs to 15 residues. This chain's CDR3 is CASSSGTSVYNEQFF. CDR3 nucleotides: TGTGCCAGCAGCTCCGGGACTAGCGTCTACAATGAGCAGTTCTTC. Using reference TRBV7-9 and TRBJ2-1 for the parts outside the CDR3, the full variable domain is DTGVSQNPRHKITKRGQNVTFRCDPISEHNRLYWYRQTLGQGPEFLTYFQNEAQLEKSRLLSDRFSAERPKGSFSTLEIQRTEQGDSAMYLCASSSGTSVYNEQFFGPGTRLTVL.

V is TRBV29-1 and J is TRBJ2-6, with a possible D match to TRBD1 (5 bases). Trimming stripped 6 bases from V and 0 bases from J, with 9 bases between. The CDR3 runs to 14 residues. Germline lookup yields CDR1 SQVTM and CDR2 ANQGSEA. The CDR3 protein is CSVQVGSGANVLTF. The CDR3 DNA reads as TGCAGCGTACAGGTGGGCTCTGGGGCCAACGTCCTGACTTTC. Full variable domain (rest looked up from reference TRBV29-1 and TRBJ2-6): SAVISQKPSRDICQRGTSLTIQCQVDSQVTMMFWYRQQPGQSLTLIATANQGSEATYESGFVIDKFPISRPNLTFSTLTVSNMSPEDSSIYLCSVQVGSGANVLTFGAGSRLTVL.